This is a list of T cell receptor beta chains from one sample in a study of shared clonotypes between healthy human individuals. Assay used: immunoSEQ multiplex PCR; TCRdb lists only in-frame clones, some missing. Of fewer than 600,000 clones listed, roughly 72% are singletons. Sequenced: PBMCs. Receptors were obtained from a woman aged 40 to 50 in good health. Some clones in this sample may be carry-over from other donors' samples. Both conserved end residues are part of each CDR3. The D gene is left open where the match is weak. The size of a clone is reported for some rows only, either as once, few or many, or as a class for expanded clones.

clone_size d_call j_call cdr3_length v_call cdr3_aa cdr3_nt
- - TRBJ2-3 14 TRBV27 CASSRKLSTDTQYF TGTGCCAGCAGTCGGAAGCTGTCCACAGATACGCAGTATTTT
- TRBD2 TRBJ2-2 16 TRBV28 CASRRTSGRTTGELFF TGTGCCAGCAGGAGGACTAGCGGGAGGACTACCGGGGAGCTGTTTTTT
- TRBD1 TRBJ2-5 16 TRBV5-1 CASTVWGQGEGETQYF TGCGCCAGCACGGTTTGGGGACAGGGCGAAGGAGAGACCCAGTACTTC
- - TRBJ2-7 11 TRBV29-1 CSVGVPGEQYF TGCAGCGTTGGGGTTCCCGGAGAGCAGTACTTC
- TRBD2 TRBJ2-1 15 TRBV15 CATSGGLAGYNEQFF TGTGCCACCAGCGGGGGACTAGCGGGATACAATGAGCAGTTCTTC
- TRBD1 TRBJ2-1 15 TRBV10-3 CAISEGQALDNEQFF TGTGCCATCAGTGAGGGACAGGCCTTGGACAATGAGCAGTTCTTC
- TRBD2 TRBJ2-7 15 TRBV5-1 CASSLGIAGAYEQYF TGCGCCAGCAGCTTGGGAATAGCGGGAGCCTACGAGCAGTACTTC
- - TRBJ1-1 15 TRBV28 CASSPRLGSNTEAFF TGTGCCAGCAGTCCCCGTTTGGGCTCGAACACTGAAGCTTTCTTT
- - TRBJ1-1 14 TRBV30 CAWSKTRQNTEAFF TGTGCCTGGAGCAAAACCCGTCAGAACACTGAAGCTTTCTTT
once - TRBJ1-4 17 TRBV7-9 CASSPKSVEWSNEKLFF TGTGCCAGCAGCCCTAAATCCGTTGAGTGGTCTAATGAAAAACTGTTTTTT
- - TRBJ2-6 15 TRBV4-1 CASSQLASGANVLTF TGCGCCAGCAGCCAACTAGCGTCTGGGGCCAACGTCCTGACTTTC
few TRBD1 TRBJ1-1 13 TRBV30 CAWSKTGETEAFF TGTGCCTGGAGTAAGACAGGGGAAACTGAAGCTTTCTTT
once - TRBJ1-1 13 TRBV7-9 CASSLDTGTEAFF TGTGCCAGCAGCTTAGATACTGGCACTGAAGCTTTCTTT
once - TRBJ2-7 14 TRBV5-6 CASSLQGLGYEQYF TGTGCCAGCAGCTTGCAGGGCCTTGGGTACGAGCAGTACTTC
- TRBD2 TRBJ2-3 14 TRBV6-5 CASSISGRVDTQYF TGTGCCAGCAGTATTAGCGGGAGGGTAGATACGCAGTATTTT
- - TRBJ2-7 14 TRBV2 CASSGTDAYYEQYF TGTGCCAGCAGTGGGACAGACGCTTACTACGAGCAGTACTTC
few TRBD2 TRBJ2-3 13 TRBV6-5 CASSLRGYDTQYF TGTGCCAGCAGTTTGCGGGGGTACGATACGCAGTATTTT
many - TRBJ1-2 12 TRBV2 CASRSTGDGYTF TGTGCCAGCAGGTCGACAGGCGATGGCTACACCTTC
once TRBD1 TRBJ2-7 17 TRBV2 CASSGEWTGSGYHEQYF TGTGCCAGCAGTGGAGAATGGACAGGAAGCGGCTACCACGAGCAGTACTTC
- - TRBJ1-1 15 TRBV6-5 CASSTRQVLNTEAFF TGTGCCAGCAGTACCCGACAGGTACTGAACACTGAAGCTTTCTTT
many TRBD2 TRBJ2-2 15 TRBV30 CAWSVPGRATGELFF TGTGCCTGGAGTGTACCCGGGAGGGCCACCGGGGAGCTGTTTTTT
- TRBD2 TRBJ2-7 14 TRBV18 CASSPGTSGGEQYF TGTGCCAGCTCGCCCGGGACTAGCGGAGGAGAGCAGTACTTC
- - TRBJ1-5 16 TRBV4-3 CASSQGLGSSNQPQHF TGCGCCAGCAGCCAGGGTTTGGGAAGTAGCAATCAGCCCCAGCATTTT
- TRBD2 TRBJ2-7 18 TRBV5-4 CASSEGVHLGRASYEQYF TGTGCCAGCAGCGAGGGGGTCCATCTCGGGAGGGCCTCGTATGAGCAGTACTTC
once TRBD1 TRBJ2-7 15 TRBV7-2 CASSFRQGDAYEQYF TGTGCCAGCAGCTTCCGACAGGGAGACGCCTACGAGCAGTACTTC
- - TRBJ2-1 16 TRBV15 CATSRGAGLGGNEQFF TGTGCCACCAGCAGAGGGGCGGGACTCGGGGGCAATGAGCAGTTCTTC
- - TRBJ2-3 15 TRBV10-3 CAISESSGTEDTQYF TGTGCCATCAGTGAGTCCAGCGGAACCGAAGATACGCAGTATTTT
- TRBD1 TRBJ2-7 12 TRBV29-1 CSVEQGAGEQYF TGCAGCGTTGAACAGGGGGCGGGCGAGCAGTACTTC
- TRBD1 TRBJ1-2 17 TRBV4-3 CASSLPTGQAGGYGYTF TGCGCCAGCAGCCTACCGACTGGACAGGCGGGTGGCTATGGCTACACCTTC
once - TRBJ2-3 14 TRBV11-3 CASSLIGDTDTQYF TGTGCCAGCAGCTTGATCGGAGACACAGATACGCAGTATTTT
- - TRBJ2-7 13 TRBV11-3 CASSLGGPYEQHF TGTGCCAGCAGCTTAGGGGGACCTTACGAGCAGCACTTC
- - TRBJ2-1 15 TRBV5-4 CASSWRKGSYNEQFF TGTGCCAGCAGCTGGCGTAAAGGATCCTACAATGAGCAGTTCTTC
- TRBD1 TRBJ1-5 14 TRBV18 CASSPGTANQPQHF TGTGCCAGCTCTCCCGGGACAGCTAATCAGCCCCAGCATTTT
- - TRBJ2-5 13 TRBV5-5 CASSFQAQETQYF TGTGCCAGCAGCTTCCAAGCCCAAGAGACCCAGTACTTC
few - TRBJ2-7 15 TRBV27 CASSQTWGTLEEQYF TGTGCCAGCAGTCAGACTTGGGGGACCCTCGAAGAGCAGTACTTC
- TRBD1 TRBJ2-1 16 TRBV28 CASSLYSGQAYNEQFF TGTGCCAGCAGTTTATATTCGGGACAGGCCTACAATGAGCAGTTCTTC